The text below deals with one TCR beta chain. The target of this receptor is not known. The record has no base qualities; no much larger clone is one base away. The listed sequencing device is Illumina HiSeq 2500. Quantitative 5'-RACE with molecular barcodes was used to prepare TCR beta libraries. The original pipeline was this. A new computational method, built on a probabilistic model of VDJ rearrangement, was used to identify disease-linked TCR variants. TCRdb reanalyzed the raw reads on its own, using fastp at Q25 for trimming and MiXCR for clone calling, and kept in-frame beta chains. Each entry is one CDR3 protein sequence, shown with its most common DNA and genes. TCRdb, not the authors, supplied the V and J calls. For this sample there are 200,000 to 300,000 distinct CDR3 sequences; roughly a quarter appear just once. The ten largest clones take up less than 0.75% of the sample. The data are from a study of CD8 T cells in ankylosing spondylitis listed by TCRdb under 2017. Looking at the study overall: The study profiled T cell receptor beta repertoires in healthy donors and ankylosing spondylitis patients to find disease-linked TCR variants. The full study cohort comprised about 24 ankylosing spondylitis patients and 85 to 120 healthy donors. Peripheral blood samples were taken, and synovial fluid was additionally collected from ankylosing spondylitis patients. The paper's findings and limits, for the study overall: Blood from ankylosing spondylitis patients appeared to be characterized by a TCR beta motif made up of several highly homologous amino acid variants. In peripheral blood, the disease-linked clones were found at relatively low frequencies and had a CD8+ phenotype. According to the report, matched synovial fluid samples from ankylosing spondylitis patients were significantly enriched for the disease-linked clones. Some motif variants were previously reported in synovial fluid and blood of reactive arthritis patients, suggesting common disease-initiation mechanisms.

The germline V gene (reference sequence) specifies DFQATT as CDR1 and SNEGSKA as CDR2. Trimming takes 6 bases from V and 0 bases from J, and the germline ends sit 19 bases apart. The cysteine opens and the phenylalanine closes a CDR3 of 16 amino acids. Only CDR3 DNA is held: 48 bases, read in frame from base 1. The source of this sequence is a male donor with ankylosing spondylitis or in good health (not recorded which). The rearranged chain carries TRBV20-1 and TRBJ2-3; the D assignment is uncertain and may be TRBD1 or TRBD2, with 5 bases supporting each. Sequenced input: blood, either unsorted or a sorted T cell fraction (not recorded which). The CDR3: CSASEGSRRSTDTQYF. The DNA is as follows: TGCAGTGCCTCCGAGGGGTCGCGAAGGAGCACAGATACGCAGTATTTT.